The 20 T cell receptor beta chains given below trace back to one sample, sequenced in a study of blood T cell repertoires in COVID-19. TCRdb's table, derived via immunoSEQ multiplex PCR, lists solely in-frame clones and lacks some. The top ten hold 1.5% to 2% of the sample, which has approximately 230,000 clones, over 75% seen once. Sequenced material: PBMCs or T cells enriched from blood (not recorded which). These TCRs come from a man aged 40-49 years who had recovered from COVID-19.

V is TRBV6-5 and J is TRBJ2-3, with TRBD1 identical over 7 bases. The CDR3 covers 14 residues. Trimming removed 7 bases from V and 3 bases from J; junction bases left unmatched: 7. Germline CDR1 and CDR2: MNHEY and SVGAGI. CDR3: CASIRGPFTDTQYF. The DNA of the CDR3 is TGTGCCAGCATAAGGGGGCCTTTTACAGATACGCAGTATTTT.

The chain links TRBV9 to TRBJ1-5; TRBD1 might be the D (6 bases). This CDR3 has 15 amino acids. V was trimmed by 0 bases and J by 7 bases, leaving 14 bases between them. The germline V gene encodes CDR1 SGDLS and CDR2 YYNGEE. The CDR3 sequence is CASSVGAGVGQPQHF. CDR3 coding DNA: TGTGCCAGCAGCGTAGGGGCAGGGGTTGGCCAGCCCCAGCATTTT.

The J gene is TRBJ1-2, the V gene TRBV2, with a possible D match to TRBD1 (5 bases). The CDR3 covers 14 residues. The V gene's germline CDR1 is SNHLY and CDR2 FYNNEI. V lost 5 bases and J 0 bases, leaving 10 bases between the germline ends. CDR3 sequence: CASSSSGTNYGYTF. In DNA form, the CDR3 reads TGTGCCAGCAGTAGCTCAGGGACTAACTATGGCTACACCTTC.

By share, this clone ranks as medium-sized (0.01 to 0.1%). The chain is built from TRBV4-1 and TRBJ2-4, with a weak D call TRBD2 (5 bases). CDR1 MGHRA and CDR2 YSYEKL come from the germline V gene. The CDR3 totals 14 residues. Trimming left V 0 bases short and J 11 bases short, with 14 bases between. CDR3 sequence (DNA): TGCGCCAGCAGCCAAGACCAGACGGGAACCGTTCAGTACTTC. This gives the protein CASSQDQTGTVQYF.

This sequence joins TRBV5-1 and TRBJ2-2, with TRBD1 identical over 9 bases. V trimming: 3 bases; J trimming: 8 bases; junction bases outside the gene matches: 11. Germline CDR1 is SGHRS and CDR2 is YFSETQ. This CDR3 contains 16 residues. CDR3 residues: CASSSMAGQGGGELFF. The CDR3 DNA follows: TGCGCCAGCAGCTCGATGGCGGGACAGGGAGGAGGGGAGCTGTTTTTT.

The rearrangement joins TRBV9 to TRBJ2-3; TRBD2 might be the D (6 bases). There are 15 residues in the CDR3. Germline loops: CDR1 SGDLS, CDR2 YYNGEE. The V and J ends lost 4 bases and 0 bases respectively, with 12 bases between them. In DNA, the CDR3 is TGTGCCAGCAGCACATTGGCGGGGAGCACAGATACGCAGTATTTT. Translated: CASSTLAGSTDTQYF.

The chain joins TRBV4-3 to TRBJ2-1, with TRBD2 as a possible D gene (6 bases). Trimming shortened V by 1 base and J by 1 base, and 11 bases separated the two germline ends. Looked up from germline, CDR1 is LGHNA and CDR2 is YSLEER. The CDR3 is made up of 16 amino acids. This CDR3 reads CASSQARDFSYNEQFF. The CDR3 DNA follows: TGCGCCAGCAGCCAAGCCAGGGACTTTTCCTACAATGAGCAGTTCTTC.

The rearrangement joins TRBV7-9 to TRBJ1-1, with 10 bases that match TRBD1. Germline CDR1 and CDR2: SEHNR and FQNEAQ (reference sequence). The CDR3 length is 15 residues. Trimming cost V 5 bases and J 5 bases; bases outside gene matches: 8. The DNA of the CDR3 is TGTGCCAGCAGCCCCGGGACAGGGGAGGATACTGAAGCTTTCTTT. Encoded protein: CASSPGTGEDTEAFF.

This rearrangement joins TRBV20-1 to TRBJ2-3; D unresolved. Germline V lookup: CDR1 DFQATT, CDR2 SNEGSKA (reference sequence). CDR3 length: 11 amino acids. The V end lost 5 bases, the J end lost 6 bases, and 9 bases lay between the germline ends. The CDR3: CSAPSIDTQYF. CDR3 nucleotides: TGCAGTGCTCCAAGCATCGATACGCAGTATTTT.

This clone showed up just once. The chain recombines TRBV5-5 with TRBJ1-4; D perhaps matches TRBD1 (5 bases). Trimming removed 3 bases from V and 8 bases from J, with 11 bases in between. Germline CDR1 and CDR2: SGHKS and YYEKEE (reference sequence). CDR3 length: 13 amino acids. In DNA form, the CDR3 reads TGTGCCAGCAGCTCTTCCCAGGGCGAAAAACTGTTTTTT. This gives the protein CASSSSQGEKLFF. The full variable domain, with the rest looked up from reference TRBV5-5 and TRBJ1-4, is DAGVTQSPTHLIKTRGQQVTLRCSPISGHKSVSWYQQVLGQGPQFIFQYYEKEERGRGNFPDRFSARQFPNYSSELNVNALLLGDSALYLCASSSSQGEKLFFGSGTQLSVL.

This clone was found a few times. The chain employs TRBV5-1 and TRBJ1-4, with TRBD1 identical over 10 bases. V shed 1 base and J 7 bases; nucleotides not matched to a gene: 13. The CDR3 consists of 18 residues. CDR1 SGHRS and CDR2 YFSETQ come from the germline V gene. The CDR3 DNA reads TGCGCCAGCAGCTTGTGGAAGAGGACAGGGGGGGAAGGTGAAAAACTGTTTTTT. Residues: CASSLWKRTGGEGEKLFF.

The rearrangement joins TRBV7-6 to TRBJ2-7; 7 nucleotides align to TRBD2. CDR1 is SGHVS, CDR2 FNYEAQ, per germline. With V trimmed by 2 bases and J by 4 bases, 8 bases remained unmatched. There are 15 residues in the CDR3. CDR3 sequence: CASSLSPSGQYEQYF. Written as DNA, the CDR3 is TGTGCCAGCAGCTTATCCCCTAGCGGCCAGTACGAGCAGTACTTC. Full variable domain (remainder filled in from reference TRBV7-6 and TRBJ2-7): GAGVSQSPRYKVTKRGQDVALRCDPISGHVSLYWYRQALGQGPEFLTYFNYEAQQDKSGLPNDRFSAERPEGSISTLTIQRTEQRDSAMYRCASSLSPSGQYEQYFGPGTRLTVT.

This sequence joins TRBV11-3 and TRBJ2-1, with TRBD2 matching 7 bases. The germline gives CDR1 SGHNT, CDR2 YENEEA. The CDR3 sequence is 15 residues long. V shed 5 bases and J 5 bases; nucleotides not matched to a gene: 9. The CDR3, as DNA: TGTGCCAGCAGCCGCGGGGGATCAAAGGACAATGAGCAGTTCTTC. Protein product: CASSRGGSKDNEQFF.

Note on this clone: One junction end disagrees with the germline gene, perhaps due to a read error. This rearrangement joins TRBV6-5 to TRBJ1-1; TRBD1 matches 7 bases. The germline gives CDR1 MNHEY, CDR2 SVGAGI. The CDR3 covers 14 residues. The chain's CDR3 is CASSYSGGDTEAFF. The CDR3 coding sequence is TGTGCCAGCAGCTACTCAGGGGGGGACACTGAAGCTTTCTTT.

The chain uses TRBV6-2 or TRBV6-3 and TRBJ2-2, with TRBD2 matching 8 bases. CDR1 is MNHEY, CDR2 SVGEGT, per germline. The ends lost 4 bases at V and 1 base at J; junction bases unmatched: 5. The CDR3 extends over 16 amino acids. The CDR3 region has the DNA TGTGCCAGCAGTTCCCGGGGGGGGTGGAACACCGGGGAGCTGTTTTTT. Amino acid sequence: CASSSRGGWNTGELFF.

The chain carries TRBV5-1 and TRBJ2-1; possible D gene TRBD2, 5 bases. Germline CDR1 reads SGHRS; CDR2 reads YFSETQ. The CDR3 has 14 residues. Trimming cost V 0 bases and J 7 bases, with 11 bases left between them. CDR3 nucleotide sequence: TGCGCCAGCAGCTTGGGCAGCGGAGTTAATGAGCAGTTCTTC. It encodes CASSLGSGVNEQFF.

The rearrangement uses TRBV30 and TRBJ2-7; no clear D gene. Trimming took 0 bases from V and 2 from J, leaving 5 bases between them. CDR1 is GTSNPN, CDR2 SVGIG, per germline (reference sequence). The CDR3 length is 12 residues. CDR3: CAWSVQPYEQYF. DNA of the CDR3: TGTGCCTGGAGTGTACAGCCCTACGAGCAGTACTTC.

This clone was found once. The V call is TRBV11-3, the J call TRBJ2-1; 15 positions match TRBD2. The length of the CDR3 is 16 residues. Germline lookup yields CDR1 SGHNT and CDR2 YENEEA. Germline trimming cut 5 bases from V and 10 bases from J; bases unmatched to any gene: 9. The CDR3 here is CASSPRTSGREGEQFF. The CDR3 nucleotides are TGTGCCAGCAGCCCGCGGACTAGCGGGAGGGAAGGGGAGCAGTTCTTC.

With regard to this clone: Compared with germline, one end of the junction differs, possibly owing to a read error. This sample also contains other DNA sequences that code for the same CDR3. The chain joins TRBV15 to TRBJ2-7, with D perhaps matching TRBD1 or TRBD2 (5 bases each). The CDR3 runs 14 residues. Germline CDR1 LNHNV, CDR2 YYDKDF (reference sequence). CDR3 residues: CATSRGEVAGEQYF. CDR3 nucleotide sequence: TGTGCCACCAGTAGAGGGGAAGTGGCGGGCGAGCAGTACTTC.

The chain has TRBV18 and TRBJ2-7, with 8 positions matching TRBD2. CDR3 length equals 15 residues. Trimming at V came to 3 bases and at J to 6 bases, leaving 10 bases not matched to a gene. Per germline, CDR1 KGHSH and CDR2 LQKENI. Here the CDR3 reads CASSPQRGTKIEQYF. CDR3 sequence (DNA): TGTGCCAGCTCACCTCAGCGGGGGACGAAAATCGAGCAGTACTTC.